This T cell receptor (beta chain) originates from a study of Graves' ophthalmopathy and Graves' hyperthyroidism (dated by TCRdb to the late 2010s). In the study overall: Hyperthyroidism was defined as stable when no progression to ophthalmopathy occurred within 18 months of follow-up. To tell Graves' ophthalmopathy apart from Graves' hyperthyroidism, and to predict which patients would progress to ophthalmopathy, the study relied on TCR beta repertoire signatures. In total, approximately 130 blood samples were TCR-sequenced: fewer than 50 ophthalmopathy, approximately 75 hyperthyroidism and some 17 hyperthyroidism-to-ophthalmopathy patients. A discovery set of 100 patients (43 ophthalmopathy, 57 stable hyperthyroidism) was enrolled to explore V-J signatures distinguishing ophthalmopathy from hyperthyroidism. The independent validation cohort included approximately 19 hyperthyroidism patients plus 17 patients who later progressed from hyperthyroidism to ophthalmopathy. In five or six hyperthyroidism patients, the T-cell repertoire of thyroid tissue was compared with the T-cell repertoire of blood. Following sampling, methimazole starting at 30 mg daily was administered to hyperthyroidism patients, and high-dose intravenous methylprednisolone was administered to ophthalmopathy patients. Broader findings and caveats from the paper: In cross-validation, the 13-signature model distinguished ophthalmopathy from stable hyperthyroidism with less than 90% sensitivity and around 81% specificity, while in the test set the corresponding values were 80% and 75%. Most expanded thyroid clonotypes with a frequency above 0.001 also appeared in blood, which suggests that blood repertoires may reflect the immune response in the thyroid. In validation, the model predicted ophthalmopathy progression with about 70% sensitivity and approximately 72% specificity; 12 predicted patients were CT-confirmed with GO in a median of approximately six months. Sample size was not predetermined statistically, and investigators were not blinded to group allocation.

Remarks on this clonotype: This clone's antigen is unknown. It has no much larger one-base neighbor in the sample; base qualities were not kept.

TCR beta CDR3 regions were amplified from RNA transcripts for repertoire sequencing. The first round was an RT-PCR using HTBI primers with the Qiagen OneStep RT-PCR kit, and this first round was followed by a second-round multiplex PCR, then size selection and purification. Libraries were sequenced on an Illumina HiSeq2000 using paired-end 100 bp reads. For the original study's pipeline: SOAPnuke was used to process the reads, removing any read that contained adapters or uncalled bases, had a mean Phred below 15, or lacked an exact match to the constant primer or identifier. COPE v1.2.5 was used to merge high-quality paired reads. Each unique nucleotide sequence was defined as a clonotype, and clonotypes were aligned to IMGT TRB V, D and J references with MiTCR v1.1. Only V-J combinations with frequency above 0.0001 were analysed, covering about 99% of repertoires. A TCR clonal expansion and chaos score per V-J combination was defined as the ratio of F50 clonal expansion to chaos observed in the TCRdist matrix. Welch's t-statistics and random forest were used to reduce the features to 10 to 15 V-J combinations, which were then used as input to a naive Bayes classifier. Thyroid-blood repertoire similarity was quantified with the Morisita-Horn index. Starting from the raw public reads, TCRdb applied fastp trimming at Q25, assembled clones with MiXCR and retained in-frame beta chains. Here each entry gathers all rows of one CDR3 protein and keeps the most common genes and DNA. TCRdb assigned the V and J calls; the authors' analysis was not used. The sample data list over a million distinct CDR3 sequences, and 35% to 45% of these were observed just once. Roughly 10% of the sample rests with the top ten.

The hyperthyroidism patients were 18 to 65 years old and newly diagnosed, with a disease duration of less than 2 months. Patients were excluded if they had other autoimmune diseases, uncontrolled infections, pregnancy or lactation. Clinical symptoms, serum thyroxine, TRAb, thyroid ultrasound and orbital computed tomography were used for diagnosis. Trizol reagent was used to extract the total RNA, and its quality was then checked on an Agilent 2100 Bioanalyzer. Looking up the germline V gene yields CDR1 SQVTM and CDR2 ANQGSEA. Inclusive of the bounding cysteine and phenylalanine, the CDR3 is 12 residues long. The kept DNA is CDR3 alone, 36 bases in frame from the first base.

This sequence uses TRBV29-1 and TRBJ2-7; TRBD1 matches 8 bases in the middle. Judging by the DNA end, TRBJ2-1 fits better; the J call may be wrong. The sequenced material came from peripheral blood or thyroid tissue (not recorded which). This TCR was recovered from an adult man with Graves' hyperthyroidism. The CDR3 has the sequence CSVEPTGGVQFF. DNA sequence: TGCAGCGTTGAACCAACAGGGGGAGTGCAGTTCTTC.